The 24 T cell receptor beta chains reported below all come from one sample, sequenced in a study of T cell clonality in common variable immunodeficiency. Using immunoSEQ multiplex PCR, the repertoire was profiled, and TCRdb retains in-frame clones only, with some absent. This record lists about 52,000 clones, none seen once only, and the top ten clones contain nearly 3.5%. The sample consisted of peripheral blood mononuclear cells. The source of these receptors is a person between 18 and 70 years old in good health.

This clone was seen repeatedly, ten times or more. The read stops 3 residues short of the end of the CDR3; the missing end is completed from the germline J gene. The chain employs TRBV30 and TRBJ1-5; a weak D match, TRBD1 (6 bases). Germline V gene lookup returns CDR1 GTSNPN and CDR2 SVGIG (reference sequence). There are 13 residues in the CDR3. Trimming pared 3 bases from V and 9 bases from J, leaving 15 bases between. The CDR3 is CAWSGSGVSPQHF. CDR3 bases read: TGTGCCTGGAGCGGGTCAGGGGTATCGCCC.

This clone occurred many times. The CDR3 end falls 3 residues outside the read, so it is completed with the germline J gene. The chain carries TRBV19 and TRBJ2-2; TRBD1 aligns across 9 bases. This CDR3 region has 16 residues. The V and J ends lost 5 bases and 0 bases, in that order; junction bases with no gene match: 4. Germline V CDR1 and CDR2: LNHDA, SQIVND (reference sequence). CDR3 DNA, as far as it was read: TGTGCCAGTAGTGTACGACAGGGGGCGAACACCGGGGAG. This encodes CASSVRQGANTGE. The whole CDR3 region reads CASSVRQGANTGELFF.

The sequenced part of the CDR3 DNA is TGTGCCAGTAGTACCCTCCTAGCGGTAGTCGGGAGCGTAGATACG. It codes for CASSTLLAVVGSVDT. The entire CDR3 reads CASSTLLAVVGSVDTQYF. The chain has TRBV19 and TRBJ2-3; TRBD2 matches at 7 bases. The CDR3 end lies 3 residues beyond the end of the read and is filled in from the germline J gene. The germline V gene has CDR1 LNHDA and CDR2 SQIVND (reference sequence). This CDR3 has 18 amino acids. The V segment lost 4 bases and the J segment 5 bases; nucleotides outside the gene matches: 18.

This clone was seen ten or more times. The read terminates 3 residues ahead of where the CDR3 ends, so the germline J gene completes it. The chain couples TRBV7-8 to TRBJ2-7, with TRBD1 matching over 7 bases. The CDR3 sequence is 14 residues long. V lost 3 bases to trimming and J lost 6 bases; unmatched junction nucleotides: 8. Germline values: CDR1 SGHVS, CDR2 FQNEAQ. The CDR3 reads CASSFRTGGIEQYF. The part of the CDR3 DNA that was read is TGTGCCAGCAGCTTTCGGACAGGTGGCATCGAG.

This clone was detected many times. The read terminates 3 residues ahead of where the CDR3 ends, so the germline J gene completes it. The gene calls are TRBV11-2 and TRBJ2-3, with D unclear. CDR1 is SGHAT and CDR2 is FQNNGV in the germline V gene. CDR3 length: 14 amino acids. Trimming took off 0 bases at V and 2 bases at J, with 6 bases between the two ends. The sequenced part of the CDR3 DNA is TGTGCCAGCAGCTTAGATCAGATCACAGATACG. Its translation: CASSLDQITDT. The full-length CDR3 reads as CASSLDQITDTQYF.

This clone was seen ten or more times. The missing CDR3 end, 3 residues past where the read stops, is filled in from the germline J gene. The chain couples TRBV7-2 to TRBJ1-3; no definite D call. The CDR3 has 13 residues. Germline V gene lookup returns CDR1 SGHTA and CDR2 FQGNSA. The V and J ends lost 6 bases and 0 bases respectively, with 6 bases between them. The CDR3 spells CASSTSSGNTIYF. The sequenced CDR3 bases are TGTGCCAGCAGTACCAGCTCTGGAAACACC.

This clone has a count of ten or more. The CDR3 is cut off 3 residues early in the read; its end comes from the germline J gene. The chain couples TRBV6-2 or TRBV6-3 to TRBJ2-7; D is uncertain. V shed 3 bases and J shed 4 bases, with 4 bases lying between them. The CDR3 contains 11 residues. From germline, CDR1 is MNHEY and CDR2 SVGEGT. The DNA read from the CDR3 is TGTGCCAGCAGTTATGCGTACGAG. The encoded protein is CASSYAYE. The whole CDR3 sequence is CASSYAYEQYF.

This clone was detected ten times or more. The read terminates 3 residues before the CDR3 end, so the remaining end is supplied by the germline J gene. V gene TRBV7-2 combines with J gene TRBJ2-7, with a possible D match to TRBD1 (6 bases). Deletions cut 1 base from V and 3 bases from J, with 13 bases between. This CDR3 contains 15 residues. Germline V gene lookup returns CDR1 SGHTA and CDR2 FQGNSA. The covered CDR3 bases are TGTGCCAGCAGCTTAGGCCCAGGGGTGAGCTACGAG. It codes for CASSLGPGVSYE. The entire CDR3 protein is CASSLGPGVSYEQYF.

As regards this clone: The sequenced fragment ends 3 residues before the CDR3 boundary, so the rest is inferred from the germline J gene. This chain uses TRBV2 with TRBJ1-2; no firm D call. The CDR3 loop spans 15 amino acids. V was shortened by 6 bases and J by 2 bases, with 16 bases between the two germline ends. Germline V gene sequence: CDR1 SNHLY, CDR2 FYNNEI. CDR3 region: CASSPKSYWNYGYTF. The sequenced part of the CDR3 DNA is TGTGCCAGCAGCCCAAAATCTTACTGGAACTATGGC.

This clone was picked up many times. The read falls 3 residues short of the CDR3 end, and the missing part is taken from the germline J gene. The chain uses TRBV18 and TRBJ2-6; D is uncertain. Germline lookup yields CDR1 KGHSH and CDR2 LQKENI. The CDR3 totals 17 residues. V lost 2 bases and J 0 bases, leaving 11 bases between the germline ends. CDR3 DNA, as far as it was read: TGTGCCAGCTCACCAGGCAGCAGGAGCTCTGGGGCCAACGTC. Its translation is CASSPGSRSSGANV. The whole CDR3 sequence is CASSPGSRSSGANVLTF.

This clone appeared many times. The CDR3 end is not reached by the read, which stops 3 residues before it; the germline J gene fills it in. The rearrangement joins TRBV6-2 or TRBV6-3 to TRBJ1-5, with 7 bases matching TRBD1. The ends lost 6 bases at V and 3 bases at J; junction bases unmatched: 11. The CDR3 contains 16 residues. Per the germline V gene, CDR1 is MNHEY and CDR2 is SVGEGT. The DNA read from the CDR3 is TGTGCCAGCAGAGATCTCGGGACAGATGCCAATCAGCCC. This codes for CASRDLGTDANQP. The CDR3 reads in full as CASRDLGTDANQPQHF.

This clone was recorded a few times. At one end, the junction sequence differs from germline, possibly due to a read error. The read terminates 3 residues before the CDR3 end, so the remaining end is supplied by the germline J gene. The sample has other DNA sequences that encode this CDR3 too. The chain carries TRBV18 and TRBJ1-3; D call uncertain. Germline assignment: CDR1 KGHSH and CDR2 LQKENI. This CDR3 has 17 residues. This CDR3 reads CASSPRAAASSGNTIYF. Partial CDR3 DNA: TGTGCCAGCTCACCGAGAGCGGCGGCGAGCTCTGGAAACACG.

This clone has a count of ten or more. The read terminates 3 residues before the CDR3 end, so the remaining end is supplied by the germline J gene. The rearrangement uses TRBV7-2 and TRBJ1-2; 8 nucleotides match TRBD1. Germline trimming cut 0 bases from V and 7 bases from J; bases unmatched to any gene: 1. CDR1 SGHTA and CDR2 FQGNSA come from the germline V gene. The CDR3 length is 13 residues. This chain's CDR3 is CASSLATGAGYTF. CDR3 DNA (partial): TGTGCCAGCAGCTTAGCGACAGGGGCTGGC.

This clone was seen at least ten times. Read sequence stops 3 residues before the CDR3 end, and the germline J gene provides the missing end. The rearrangement links TRBV7-6 to TRBJ2-3, with D possibly matching TRBD2 (6 bases). The CDR3 is 14 residues long. The germline gives CDR1 SGHVS, CDR2 FNYEAQ. V lost 3 bases and J lost 2, with 9 bases in between. The chain's CDR3 is CASSFSGITDTQYF. CDR3 DNA (partial): TGTGCCAGCAGCTTTAGCGGAATCACAGATACG.

In this sample, this clone turned up many times. The read terminates 3 residues before the CDR3 end, so the remaining end is supplied by the germline J gene. The chain recombines TRBV18 with TRBJ1-3; D might be TRBD1 (6 bases). V lost 4 bases, J lost 0 bases, and 16 bases lay in between. Germline CDR1 and CDR2: KGHSH and LQKENI. The CDR3 covers 17 residues. This CDR3 reads CASSQRQAKGSGNTIYF. The DNA read from the CDR3 is TGTGCCAGCTCACAAAGACAGGCCAAGGGCTCTGGAAACACC.

In this sample, this clone turned up many times. Read data end 3 residues before the CDR3 end; the end is taken from the germline J gene. This rearrangement joins TRBV18 to TRBJ1-4, with D uncertain. Germline V gene lookup returns CDR1 KGHSH and CDR2 LQKENI. Trimming removed 3 bases at V and 7 bases at J, with 15 bases between. The CDR3 is 15 residues long. The covered CDR3 bases are TGTGCCAGCTCACCCAAGACACGTAGGAGTGAAAAA. Translating it yields CASSPKTRRSEK. The whole CDR3 sequence is CASSPKTRRSEKLFF.

This clone ranks as medium-sized (0.01 to 0.1%). The read terminates 3 residues ahead of where the CDR3 ends, so the germline J gene completes it. The chain links TRBV20-1 to TRBJ1-1; 7 nucleotides line up with TRBD1. This CDR3 region has 14 residues. The germline V gene encodes CDR1 DFQATT and CDR2 SNEGSKA (reference sequence). After removal of 3 bases from V and 1 base from J, the junction contained 5 bases not matched to a gene. Here the CDR3 reads CSASGTVENTEAFF. CDR3 DNA, as far as it was read: TGCAGTGCTAGCGGGACAGTGGAGAACACTGAA.

Points on this clone: The read terminates 3 residues before the CDR3 end, so the remaining end is supplied by the germline J gene. This chain connects TRBV30 to TRBJ1-1; D remains ambiguous. The germline V gene has CDR1 GTSNPN and CDR2 SVGIG (reference sequence). This CDR3 has 19 residues. The CDR3 here is CASLRLAGASGKAQETAFF. Partial CDR3 DNA: TGTGCCTCGTTAAGACTAGCGGGAGCTTCGGGTAAGGCCCAAGAGACA.

This clone was recorded many times. The CDR3 goes on 3 residues after the read ends, and that part is filled in from the germline J gene. The chain joins TRBV20-1 to TRBJ2-3; D is perhaps TRBD2 (5 bases). The CDR3 has 15 residues. Germline-derived CDR1 and CDR2 are DFQATT and SNEGSKA (reference sequence). The V and J ends lost 1 base and 2 bases respectively, with 13 bases between them. CDR3 in amino acids: CSARGGPRNTDTQYF. CDR3 DNA (partial): TGCAGTGCTAGAGGAGGGCCGAGAAACACAGATACG.

Notes on this clone: The read stops 3 residues short of the end of the CDR3; the missing end is completed from the germline J gene. The chain recombines TRBV7-2 with TRBJ1-2; D unclear. Germline-derived CDR1 and CDR2 are SGHTA and FQGNSA. The CDR3 runs 15 residues. The sequenced part of the CDR3 DNA is TGTGCCAGCAGCTTATCACTAGCGGGAGGCTACGAC. It specifies CASSLSLAGGYD. From start to end, the CDR3 is CASSLSLAGGYDYTF.

This clone was found many times. The CDR3 is cut off 3 residues early in the read; its end comes from the germline J gene. The chain joins TRBV24-1 to TRBJ2-1; 7 bases align to TRBD1. The length of the CDR3 is 12 residues. V lost 9 bases, J lost 3 bases, and 1 base stayed unmatched. The germline V gene encodes CDR1 KGHDR and CDR2 SFDVKD. The CDR3 sequence is CATGDSYNEQFF. The CDR3 DNA, read in part, is TGTGCCACCGGGGACAGCTACAATGAG.

This clone came up many times. The CDR3 end is not reached by the read, which stops 3 residues before it; the germline J gene fills it in. This sequence joins TRBV19 and TRBJ1-3; TRBD1 might be the D (6 bases). CDR3 size: 16 residues. The ends were cut back, 5 bases at V and 0 bases at J, with 14 bases in the middle. Germline CDR1 and CDR2: LNHDA and SQIVND (reference sequence). Incomplete CDR3 DNA: TGTGCCAGTAGTTCGGTCGGAGGGGGCTCTGGAAACACC. Translation gives CASSSVGGGSGNT. The CDR3 in its entirety is CASSSVGGGSGNTIYF.

This clone was detected many times. The read ends 3 residues shy of where the CDR3 ends; the end is completed using the germline J gene. The J gene is TRBJ1-2, the V gene TRBV20-1, with D maybe TRBD1 (6 bases). The CDR3 length is 14 residues. Deletions cut 5 bases from V and 2 bases from J, with 15 bases between. Germline loops: CDR1 DFQATT, CDR2 SNEGSKA (reference sequence). Partial CDR3 DNA: TGCAGTGCTGCCCGGACAGAACGAAACTATGGC. Its protein is CSAARTERNYG. The whole CDR3 reads CSAARTERNYGYTF.

Concerning this clone: The CDR3 extends 3 residues past the end of the read, so its final part is completed from the germline J gene. This sequence joins TRBV10-2 and TRBJ2-1, with 8 bases identical to TRBD2. Trimming cost V 8 bases and J 9 bases; bases outside gene matches: 12. Germline CDR1 and CDR2: WSHSY and SAAADI. This CDR3 is built from 14 residues. CDR3 DNA (partial): TGCGCCAGCGGGAGAGCGGGAGAGGGAGGTGAG. It specifies CASGRAGEGGE. The whole CDR3 protein reads CASGRAGEGGEQFF.